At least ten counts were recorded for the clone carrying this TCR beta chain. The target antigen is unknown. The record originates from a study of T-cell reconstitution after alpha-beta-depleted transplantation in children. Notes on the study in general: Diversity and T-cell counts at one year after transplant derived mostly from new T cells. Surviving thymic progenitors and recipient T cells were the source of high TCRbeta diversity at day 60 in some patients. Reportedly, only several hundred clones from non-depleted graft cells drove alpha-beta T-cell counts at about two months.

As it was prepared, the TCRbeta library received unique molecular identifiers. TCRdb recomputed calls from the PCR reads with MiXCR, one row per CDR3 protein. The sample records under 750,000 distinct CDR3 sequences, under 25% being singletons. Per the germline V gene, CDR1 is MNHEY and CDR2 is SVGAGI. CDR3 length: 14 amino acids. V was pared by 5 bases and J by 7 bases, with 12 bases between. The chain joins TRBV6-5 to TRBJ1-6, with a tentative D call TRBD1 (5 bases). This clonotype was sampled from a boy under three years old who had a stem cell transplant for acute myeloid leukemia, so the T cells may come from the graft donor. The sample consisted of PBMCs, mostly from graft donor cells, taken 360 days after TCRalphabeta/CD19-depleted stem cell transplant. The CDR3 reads CASSTGRYNSPLHF. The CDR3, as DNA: TGTGCCAGCAGTACGGGACGGTACAATTCACCCCTCCACTTT.